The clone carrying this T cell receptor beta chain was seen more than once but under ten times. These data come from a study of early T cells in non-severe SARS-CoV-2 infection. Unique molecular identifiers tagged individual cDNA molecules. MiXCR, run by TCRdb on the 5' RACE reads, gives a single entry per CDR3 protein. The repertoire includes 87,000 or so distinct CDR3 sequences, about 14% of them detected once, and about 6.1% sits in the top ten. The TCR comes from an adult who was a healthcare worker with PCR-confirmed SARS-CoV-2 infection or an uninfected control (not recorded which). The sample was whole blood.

The CDR3 nucleotides read TGCGCCAGCAGCCCCCAGGAGGGGGCGGGTGGCTACACCTTC. Protein sequence: CASSPQEGAGGYTF. The chain joins TRBV5-1 to TRBJ1-2, with TRBD1 matching over 7 bases. Germline V gives CDR1 SGHRS, CDR2 YFSETQ. V trimming: 4 bases; J trimming: 7 bases; junction bases outside the gene matches: 10. This CDR3 region has 14 residues.